The 15 T cell receptor beta chains listed next were all sequenced from one sample in a study of cytomegalovirus exposure and HLA in healthy donors. Primers: 60 Vbeta forward and 13 Jbeta reverse. Generated by immunoSEQ multiplex PCR, the TCRdb table keeps only in-frame clones and is missing some. The top ten clones hold about 2.7% of a sample with around 110,000 clones, approximately 80% of them seen once. Sequenced sample: PBMCs. These receptors all come from a woman between 18 and 30 years old in good health and CMV-seropositive.

The chain combines TRBV6-6 with TRBJ2-5, with D perhaps matching TRBD1 (8 bases). The last part of the DNA fits TRBJ2-7 better; the J call may be wrong. CDR3 length: 15 amino acids. The V gene's germline CDR1 is MNHNY and CDR2 SVGAGI (reference sequence). The CDR3 bases are TGTGCCAGCAAACAGGGGGGGGAACGGGTCTACGAGCAGTACTTC. Its protein is CASKQGGERVYEQYF.

This chain connects TRBV5-6 to TRBJ1-2; TRBD1 matches at 8 bases. From germline, CDR1 is SGHDT and CDR2 YYEEEE. This CDR3 comprises 16 residues. V shed 0 bases and J 3 bases; nucleotides not matched to a gene: 7. In nucleotides, the CDR3 is TGTGCCAGCAGCTTGGGGACAGGGAATAGTTACTATGGCTACACCTTC. It translates to CASSLGTGNSYYGYTF.

This chain joins TRBV27 and TRBJ2-5; 7 positions match TRBD1. J lost 3 bases, V lost 6 bases, and 7 bases had no gene match. The CDR3 is made up of 14 amino acids. CDR1 MNHEY and CDR2 SMNVEV come from the germline V gene (reference sequence). The CDR3 DNA reads as TGTGCCAGCAGCCAGGGTACAGGGGAAGAGACCCAGTACTTC. Translation: CASSQGTGEETQYF.

This clone came up a few times. The chain recombines TRBV10-1 with TRBJ1-4; D is unresolved. Trimming left V 7 bases short and J 7 bases short, with 4 bases between. CDR3 size: 10 residues. Per germline, CDR1 WNHNN and CDR2 SYGVQD (reference sequence). CDR3 protein: CASILEKLFF. CDR3 nucleotide sequence: TGCGCCAGCATTCTTGAAAAACTGTTTTTT.

The chain carries TRBV11-1 and TRBJ2-1; TRBD1 matches 7 bases. The length of the CDR3 is 14 residues. Per the germline V gene, CDR1 is SGHAT and CDR2 is FQDESV (reference sequence). V gave up 4 bases and J gave up 4 bases; unmatched junction bases: 4. CDR3 DNA sequence: TGTGCCAGCAGCTCCACAGGGGAATACAATGAGCAGTTCTTC. As protein: CASSSTGEYNEQFF.

This chain connects TRBV7-9 to TRBJ2-7; perhaps TRBD1 as D (5 bases). The CDR3 covers 14 residues. Trimming stripped 5 bases from V and 2 bases from J, with 13 bases between. Germline V gene sequence: CDR1 SEHNR, CDR2 FQNEAQ (reference sequence). CDR3 sequence reads: CASSRLGAAYEQYF. The CDR3 DNA follows: TGTGCCAGCAGCCGCCTAGGGGCTGCCTACGAGCAGTACTTC. Full variable domain (rest looked up from reference TRBV7-9 and TRBJ2-7): DTGVSQNPRHKITKRGQNVTFRCDPISEHNRLYWYRQTLGQGPEFLTYFQNEAQLEKSRLLSDRFSAERPKGSFSTLEIQRTEQGDSAMYLCASSRLGAAYEQYFGPGTRLTVT.

This clone was seen once. This rearrangement joins TRBV30 to TRBJ1-2, with 9 bases aligning to TRBD1. The CDR3 extends over 13 amino acids. The V and J ends lost 3 bases and 6 bases, in that order; junction bases with no gene match: 5. Germline loops: CDR1 GTSNPN, CDR2 SVGIG (reference sequence). The CDR3 nucleotides read TGTGCCTGGAGCGTCACAGGGGGCAATGGCTACACCTTC. It yields the protein CAWSVTGGNGYTF. Together with reference TRBV30 and TRBJ1-2, the CDR3 gives the full variable domain: SQTIHQWPATLVQPVGSPLSLECTVEGTSNPNLYWYRQAAGRGLQLLFYSVGIGQISSEVPQNLSASRPQDRQFILSSKKLLLSDSGFYLCAWSVTGGNGYTFGSGTRLTVV.

J is TRBJ1-2 and V is TRBV10-1; D is perhaps TRBD1 (6 bases). This CDR3 is built from 13 residues. V was pared by 1 base and J by 3 bases, with 6 bases between. CDR1 is WNHNN, CDR2 SYGVQD, per germline (reference sequence). The CDR3 loop is CASSEYRDYGYTF. The DNA of the CDR3 is TGCGCCAGCAGTGAGTACAGGGACTATGGCTACACCTTC.

The gene calls are TRBV2 and TRBJ1-1; 8 bases map to TRBD1. Germline trimming cut 8 bases from V and 11 bases from J; bases unmatched to any gene: 16. This CDR3 is built from 14 residues. Germline CDR1 reads SNHLY; CDR2 reads FYNNEI. The CDR3 region is CASRVLVRDRTAFF. The CDR3 DNA follows: TGTGCCAGCCGCGTGTTGGTCCGGGACAGGACGGCTTTCTTT. Together with reference TRBV2 and TRBJ1-1, the CDR3 gives the full variable domain: EPEVTQTPSHQVTQMGQEVILRCVPISNHLYFYWYRQILGQKVEFLVSFYNNEISEKSEIFDDQFSVERPDGSNFTLKIRSTKLEDSAMYFCASRVLVRDRTAFFGQGTRLTVV.

This clone showed up just once. The rearrangement joins TRBV30 to TRBJ1-2; D unclear. The ends were cut back, 1 base at V and 8 bases at J, with 11 bases in the middle. This CDR3 spans 12 amino acids. The V gene's germline CDR1 is GTSNPN and CDR2 SVGIG (reference sequence). The CDR3 sequence is CAWSESEGGYTF. The CDR3 nucleotides read TGTGCCTGGAGTGAATCGGAGGGCGGCTACACCTTC.

Concerning this clone itself: This CDR3 is also generated by other DNA sequences in the sample. The CDR3 nucleotides are TGTGCCAGCAGTCTCCGGGGCTACGAGCAGTACTTC. Translated: CASSLRGYEQYF. The chain carries TRBV27 and TRBJ2-7, with a tentative D call TRBD2 (5 bases). The CDR3 contains 12 residues. The germline gives CDR1 MNHEY, CDR2 SMNVEV (reference sequence). Trimming shortened V by 5 bases and J by 3 bases, and 8 bases separated the two germline ends.

J is TRBJ2-3 and V is TRBV7-8; the match to TRBD1 covers 9 bases. In germline, CDR1 is SGHVS, CDR2 FQNEAQ. The V gene end was trimmed by 1 base and the J gene end by 2 bases; junction bases not matched to a gene: 10. The CDR3 sequence is 18 residues long. The CDR3 DNA is TGTGCCAGCAGCTTAGGACAGGGGGTTACCCGTTACACAGATACGCAGTATTTT. It yields the protein CASSLGQGVTRYTDTQYF.

Points on this clone: A junction end diverges from the germline sequence, so it may reflect a read error. CDR3 DNA sequence: TGTGCTACTGGTTTGGTGTCGAGCGGGAGCTTCAAGGAAAACATTCAGTACTTC. This encodes CATGLVSSGSFKENIQYF. The V and J genes are TRBV12-5 and TRBJ2-4, with 8 bases lining up with TRBD2. Germline V CDR1 and CDR2: LGHNT, FRNRAP. The CDR3 length is 18 residues.

V gene TRBV30 combines with J gene TRBJ1-3; D not resolved. V was trimmed by 2 bases and J by 2 bases, leaving 7 bases between them. CDR1 and CDR2 (germline): GTSNPN, SVGIG (reference sequence). The CDR3 has 13 residues. CDR3 loop: CAWSIDTGNTIYF. For the CDR3, the DNA is TGTGCCTGGAGTATAGACACTGGAAACACCATATATTTT.

The V call is TRBV6-1, the J call TRBJ1-2; D is undetermined. Germline values: CDR1 MNHNS, CDR2 SASEGT. V lost 3 bases, J lost 3 bases, and 11 bases lay in between. This CDR3 region has 14 residues. CDR3 sequence reads: CASSDTVSDYGYTF. CDR3 sequence (DNA): TGTGCCAGCAGTGACACAGTCTCGGACTATGGCTACACCTTC.